The T cell receptor (beta chain) under discussion was sequenced for a study of T cell responses to AZD1222 COVID-19 vaccine. Study conclusions and caveats: Only after the peak T cell response were repertoires sampled.

On this clone: Its specificity is not known.

The CDR3 has 16 amino acids. Looked up from germline, CDR1 is MNHNS and CDR2 is SASEGT. The V and J ends lost 2 bases and 1 base respectively, with 14 bases between them. Clones were sequenced by immunoSEQ multiplex PCR, and TCRdb holds only the in-frame ones, with some missing. The sample lists about 140,000 clones, around 90% occurring once. This specimen was peripheral blood, taken on day 0 of AZD1222 vaccination. V is TRBV6-1 and J is TRBJ1-1; weak D call: TRBD1 (6 bases). This sequence originates from an adult in good health. Written as DNA, the CDR3 is TGTGCCAGCAGTGAAAAGTCCCCGGGACAGAACACTGAAGCTTTCTTT. This translates into CASSEKSPGQNTEAFF.